These 28 T cell receptor beta chains originate from one sample sequenced in a study of CD8+ T cells in alopecia areata. Treatment described: oral pan-JAK inhibitor, 5-10 mg twice daily. RNA was extracted and reverse transcribed into cDNA as the sequencing template. This table comes from immunoSEQ multiplex PCR, and its TCRdb copy is limited to in-frame clones, with some not included. The table lists approximately 150,000 clones, about 86% of them singletons. This specimen was CD8+ T cells sorted from blood, taken at week 4, from a patient treated with tofacitinib. The source is a human donor with alopecia areata.

The count of this clone is one. The V call is TRBV30, the J call TRBJ1-1; D is unclear. CDR1 and CDR2 from the germline V gene are GTSNPN and SVGIG (reference sequence). The CDR3 is 13 amino acids. V lost 1 base to trimming and J lost 8 bases, with 14 bases between them. The CDR3 DNA reads TGTGCCTGGAGTGAAGGTGGGCAGGCAGAAGCTTTCTTT. This sequence encodes CAWSEGGQAEAFF.

The chain is built from TRBV9 and TRBJ2-2; 8 bases agree with TRBD2. CDR3 length equals 16 residues. Germline lookup yields CDR1 SGDLS and CDR2 YYNGEE. With 1 base clipped from V and 4 bases from J, the junction kept 6 bases outside the gene matches. CDR3 coding DNA: TGTGCCAGCAGCGTACCGCCTAGCGGGTCCACCGGGGAGCTGTTTTTT. Its translation is CASSVPPSGSTGELFF.

The CDR3 DNA reads TGTGCCAGCAGCGAACAGGGCCTACCCTACGAGCAGTACTTC. It yields the protein CASSEQGLPYEQYF. The chain employs TRBV27 and TRBJ2-7, with D perhaps TRBD1 (6 bases). The CDR3 runs 14 residues. Germline V lookup: CDR1 MNHEY, CDR2 SMNVEV (reference sequence). Trimming shortened V by 6 bases and J by 2 bases, and 14 bases separated the two germline ends.

This clone was detected only a few times. The chain links TRBV10-2 to TRBJ2-2; D not certain. Germline lookup yields CDR1 WSHSY and CDR2 SAAADI. Trimming stripped 6 bases from V and 4 bases from J, with 3 bases between. The CDR3 totals 11 residues. CDR3 region: CASSPTGELFF. CDR3 bases: TGCGCCAGCAGCCCCACCGGGGAGCTGTTTTTT.

The chain employs TRBV5-1 and TRBJ2-3, with no clear D. Germline loops: CDR1 SGHRS, CDR2 YFSETQ. CDR3 size: 14 residues. Between the trimmed V and J ends, which lost 4 bases and 6 bases, there was a span of 15 bases. DNA of the CDR3: TGCGCCAGCAGCAGAGAAGACCGACTGGATACGCAGTATTTT. The encoded protein is CASSREDRLDTQYF.

The chain carries TRBV27 and TRBJ2-6, with D unclear. V lost 2 bases, J lost 0 bases, and 2 bases lay in between. Germline-derived CDR1 and CDR2 are MNHEY and SMNVEV (reference sequence). The CDR3 sequence is 14 residues long. The CDR3 nucleotides are TGTGCCAGCAGTTTAGGCTCTGGGGCCAACGTCCTGACTTTC. It codes for CASSLGSGANVLTF.

The CDR3 sequence is CASGTGIYEQYF. The CDR3 nucleotides read TGTGCCAGTGGGACAGGGATCTACGAGCAGTACTTC. V usage is TRBV19 and J usage is TRBJ2-7; 9 bases map to TRBD1. The V segment lost 8 bases and the J segment 3 bases; nucleotides outside the gene matches: 2. This CDR3 has 12 amino acids. Germline values: CDR1 LNHDA, CDR2 SQIVND (reference sequence). Full variable domain (missing parts from reference TRBV19 and TRBJ2-7): DGGITQSPKYLFRKEGQNVTLSCEQNLNHDAMYWYRQDPGQGLRLIYYSQIVNDFQKGDIAEGYSVSREKKESFPLTVTSAQKNPTAFYLCASGTGIYEQYFGPGTRLTVT.

The gene calls are TRBV13 and TRBJ2-1, with a possible D match to TRBD2 (5 bases). V was shortened by 5 bases and J by 10 bases, with 18 bases between the two germline ends. The CDR3 totals 14 residues. Germline lookup yields CDR1 PRHDT and CDR2 FYEKMQ (reference sequence). The CDR3 DNA is TGTGCCAGCAGCCCGGGATATGGGGTGCAAGAGCAGTTCTTC. As protein: CASSPGYGVQEQFF. Supplemented by reference TRBV13 and TRBJ2-1, the full variable domain reads AAGVIQSPRHLIKEKRETATLKCYPIPRHDTVYWYQQGPGQDPQFLISFYEKMQSDKGSIPDRFSAQQFSDYHSELNMSSLELGDSALYFCASSPGYGVQEQFFGPGTRLTVL.

CDR3 sequence reads: CASRNLGAAKNIQYF. The CDR3 nucleotides are TGTGCCAGCAGGAATTTGGGGGCTGCCAAAAACATTCAGTACTTC. This chain joins TRBV7-9 and TRBJ2-4, with D possibly matching TRBD1 (6 bases). Germline V gene sequence: CDR1 SEHNR, CDR2 FQNEAQ (reference sequence). This CDR3 spans 15 amino acids. With 6 bases removed from V and 1 base from J, the gap between germline ends came to 13 bases. Full variable domain (remainder filled in from reference TRBV7-9 and TRBJ2-4): DTGVSQNPRHKITKRGQNVTFRCDPISEHNRLYWYRQTLGQGPEFLTYFQNEAQLEKSRLLSDRFSAERPKGSFSTLEIQRTEQGDSAMYLCASRNLGAAKNIQYFGAGTRLSVL.

The genes are TRBV6-5 and TRBJ2-7; D might be TRBD1 or TRBD2, each matching 5 bases. CDR3 length: 13 amino acids. The ends were cut back, 2 bases at V and 3 bases at J, with 8 bases in the middle. Germline CDR1 and CDR2: MNHEY and SVGAGI. CDR3 region: CASSYGGIYEQYF. DNA of the CDR3: TGTGCCAGCAGTTACGGGGGAATCTACGAGCAGTACTTC.

This clone was seen only once. The V and J genes are TRBV5-4 and TRBJ2-1; D might be TRBD1 (6 bases). Germline V gene data show CDR1 as SGHNT and CDR2 as YYREEE (reference sequence). The CDR3 consists of 16 residues. Trimming left V 4 bases short and J 4 bases short, with 18 bases between. CDR3 sequence: CASSRFQGTAYNEQFF. In nucleotides, the CDR3 is TGTGCCAGCAGCCGGTTTCAGGGGACCGCTTACAATGAGCAGTTCTTC.

The genes are TRBV7-9 and TRBJ2-1; D call uncertain. Germline CDR1 and CDR2: SEHNR and FQNEAQ (reference sequence). V was trimmed by 5 bases and J by 8 bases, leaving 22 bases between them. The CDR3 length is 16 residues. The CDR3: CASSLDEPPKDHEQFF. CDR3 in DNA: TGTGCCAGCAGCCTGGACGAGCCCCCCAAGGATCATGAGCAGTTCTTC.

This sequence joins TRBV29-1 and TRBJ1-2; 8 bases fit TRBD1. The V segment lost 6 bases and the J segment 7 bases; nucleotides outside the gene matches: 7. The germline V gene encodes CDR1 SQVTM and CDR2 ANQGSEA. The CDR3 has 12 amino acids. This chain's CDR3 is CSVPGQGPGYTF. The CDR3, as DNA: TGCAGCGTCCCCGGACAGGGCCCTGGCTACACCTTC.

The chain recombines TRBV27 with TRBJ2-1; unclear D gene. The CDR3 runs to 14 residues. Trimming took 6 bases from V and 1 from J, leaving 10 bases between them. CDR1 and CDR2 (germline): MNHEY, SMNVEV (reference sequence). This CDR3 reads CASSRIESYNEQFF. CDR3 bases: TGTGCCAGCAGCCGGATCGAGTCCTACAATGAGCAGTTCTTC.

The chain links TRBV9 to TRBJ2-1; weak D call: TRBD1 (5 bases). Germline-derived CDR1 and CDR2 are SGDLS and YYNGEE. This CDR3 region has 15 residues. Trimming cost V 0 bases and J 0 bases, with 7 bases left between them. The CDR3: CASSVAGYSYNEQFF. As DNA, the CDR3 is TGTGCCAGCAGCGTAGCAGGGTACTCCTACAATGAGCAGTTCTTC.

The V gene is TRBV30, the J gene TRBJ2-2, with D possibly being TRBD1 (6 bases). The germline V gene encodes CDR1 GTSNPN and CDR2 SVGIG (reference sequence). Trimming left V 6 bases short and J 7 bases short, with 24 bases between. The CDR3 sequence is 16 residues long. The CDR3: CACVLDTGLFDGELFF. The CDR3 DNA sequence: TGTGCCTGCGTACTAGATACAGGGTTATTTGACGGGGAGCTGTTTTTT.

The chain combines TRBV13 with TRBJ2-1, with a tentative D call TRBD2 (6 bases). This CDR3 region has 15 residues. CDR1 is PRHDT, CDR2 FYEKMQ, per germline (reference sequence). V lost 6 bases and J 5 bases, leaving 17 bases between the germline ends. The CDR3 coding sequence is TGTGCCAGCAGTTCGGGGGTCTACAATGACAATGAGCAGTTCTTC. Residues: CASSSGVYNDNEQFF.

Only one count was recorded for this clone. The V and J genes are TRBV27 and TRBJ2-3; no reliable D call. Germline V lookup: CDR1 MNHEY, CDR2 SMNVEV (reference sequence). V was trimmed by 6 bases and J by 4 bases, leaving 11 bases between them. The CDR3 loop spans 13 amino acids. In DNA form, the CDR3 reads TGTGCCAGCAGCCTCGAGGTCGCAGATACGCAGTATTTT. Protein: CASSLEVADTQYF.

The V call is TRBV7-9, the J call TRBJ2-7; D gene uncertain. Germline V gene lookup returns CDR1 SEHNR and CDR2 FQNEAQ (reference sequence). The CDR3 runs 14 residues. V was cut by 0 bases and J by 5 bases, with 11 bases left in between. CDR3 loop: CASSLARNPNEQYF. The CDR3 DNA sequence: TGTGCCAGCAGCTTAGCGAGGAATCCAAACGAGCAGTACTTC.

V gene TRBV7-6 combines with J gene TRBJ2-1; D is undetermined. V lost 5 bases and J lost 0, with 5 bases in between. From germline, CDR1 is SGHVS and CDR2 FNYEAQ. The CDR3 is 13 amino acids. The CDR3 sequence: CASSPTSYNEQFF. In nucleotides, the CDR3 is TGTGCCAGCAGCCCCACCTCCTACAATGAGCAGTTCTTC.

This clone was seen once. The chain joins TRBV29-1 to TRBJ1-1; D is perhaps TRBD1 (5 bases). Trimming removed 3 bases from V and 10 bases from J, with 12 bases in between. This CDR3 is built from 11 residues. Germline V gene lookup returns CDR1 SQVTM and CDR2 ANQGSEA. The CDR3 here is CSVEGRRGAFF. For the CDR3, the DNA is TGCAGCGTTGAGGGACGAAGAGGAGCTTTCTTT.

The chain couples TRBV29-1 to TRBJ2-7; a weak D match, TRBD1 (7 bases). CDR1 and CDR2 (germline): SQVTM, ANQGSEA. The CDR3 spans 13 residues. The V end lost 6 bases, the J end lost 4 bases, and 16 bases lay between the germline ends. CDR3 nucleotides: TGCAGCGTCGGAGGGGACAGCATTTACGAGCAGTACTTC. It translates to CSVGGDSIYEQYF.

CDR3 protein: CASSPDSNEQYF. The CDR3 DNA reads as TGTGCCAGCAGCCCTGACAGTAACGAGCAGTACTTC. V is TRBV27 and J is TRBJ2-7; weak D call: TRBD1 (5 bases). V was pared by 6 bases and J by 5 bases, with 11 bases between. From germline, CDR1 is MNHEY and CDR2 SMNVEV (reference sequence). This CDR3 comprises 12 residues.

V and J are TRBV13 and TRBJ2-1, with a tentative D call TRBD1 (6 bases). CDR3 length: 15 amino acids. Germline CDR1 reads PRHDT; CDR2 reads FYEKMQ (reference sequence). Trimming removed 1 base at V and 7 bases at J, with 14 bases between. The CDR3 protein is CASSLVGQATNEQFF. In DNA form, the CDR3 reads TGTGCCAGCAGCTTAGTGGGACAAGCTACGAATGAGCAGTTCTTC. The full variable domain, its missing parts supplied by reference TRBV13 and TRBJ2-1, is AAGVIQSPRHLIKEKRETATLKCYPIPRHDTVYWYQQGPGQDPQFLISFYEKMQSDKGSIPDRFSAQQFSDYHSELNMSSLELGDSALYFCASSLVGQATNEQFFGPGTRLTVL.

The V call is TRBV27, the J call TRBJ1-2, with D perhaps TRBD1 (5 bases). The V gene lost 2 bases and the J gene lost 4 bases, with 11 bases spanning the gap. The CDR3 loop spans 14 amino acids. CDR1 and CDR2 (germline): MNHEY, SMNVEV (reference sequence). The CDR3 here is CASSLGATVYGYTF. CDR3 nucleotides: TGTGCCAGCAGTTTAGGGGCGACAGTCTATGGCTACACCTTC.

The rearrangement links TRBV7-9 to TRBJ2-5; D unresolved. Germline loops: CDR1 SEHNR, CDR2 FQNEAQ (reference sequence). The V end lost 3 bases, the J end lost 1 base, and 6 bases lay between the germline ends. This CDR3 contains 13 residues. The DNA of the CDR3 is TGTGCCAGCAGCTTCCAACCCCAAGAGACCCAGTACTTC. It yields the protein CASSFQPQETQYF.

Comments on this clone: The same CDR3 arises from other DNA sequences in this sample as well. The chain carries TRBV29-1 and TRBJ2-3, with D hard to call. V shed 3 bases and J shed 2 bases, with 6 bases lying between them. Germline V gene sequence: CDR1 SQVTM, CDR2 ANQGSEA. The length of the CDR3 is 12 residues. The CDR3, as DNA: TGCAGCGTTGAGGCCGCCACAGATACGCAGTATTTT. Translated: CSVEAATDTQYF.

This clone was found once. V is TRBV4-1 and J is TRBJ2-3, with TRBD1 matching over 7 bases. Germline V CDR1 and CDR2: MGHRA, YSYEKL. The V and J ends lost 0 bases and 2 bases, in that order; junction bases with no gene match: 5. The CDR3 spans 16 residues. The CDR3 here is CASSQDGDRNTDTQYF. DNA for the CDR3: TGCGCCAGCAGCCAAGATGGGGACAGAAACACAGATACGCAGTATTTT.